This is a list of T cell receptor beta chains from one sample in a study of CD4 T cells in relation to SARS-CoV-2 and coronaviruses. Method: immunoSEQ multiplex PCR; TCRdb's copy keeps in-frame clones and lacks some. The sample records nearly 70,000 clones, more than 80% being singletons. Specimen: naive CD4+ T cells from PBMCs. All receptors come from a human donor in good health. The CDR3 runs from the conserved cysteine through the conserved F or W. D genes are given only for firm matches. Expanded clones get a size class; other rows say once, few or many, or leave the size out.

d_call	j_call	clone_size	v_call	cdr3_nt	cdr3_aa
TRBD1	TRBJ1-2	once	TRBV5-1	TGCGCCAGCACCGAGGGACAGAACTATGGCTACACCTTC	CASTEGQNYGYTF
NA	TRBJ2-5	NA	TRBV2	TGTGCCAGCAGTGAATTTCTGGAAGAGACCCAGTACTTC	CASSEFLEETQYF
TRBD1	TRBJ2-1	NA	TRBV3-1/TRBV3-2	TGTGCCAGCAGCTCGGGACAGGACAATGAGCAGTTCTTC	CASSSGQDNEQFF
TRBD1	TRBJ2-4	NA	TRBV5-8	TGTGCCAGCAGCGCCGACAGGGGGCTAGCCAAAAACATTCAGTACTTC	CASSADRGLAKNIQYF
TRBD1	TRBJ1-1	NA	TRBV6-5	TGTGCCAGCAGATCAGGGGGCACTGAAGCTTTCTTT	CASRSGGTEAFF
TRBD1	TRBJ1-4	NA	TRBV18	TGTGCCAGCTCACGAACAGGGGCTAATGAAAAACTGTTTTTT	CASSRTGANEKLFF
NA	TRBJ2-6	once	TRBV19	TGTGCCAGTAGCCAACACATCTCTGGGGCCAACGTCCTGACTTTC	CASSQHISGANVLTF
NA	TRBJ1-5	NA	TRBV21-1	TGTGCCAGCAGCAGGGGATCGACAGCGGTTAGCAATCAGCCCCAGCATTTT	CASSRGSTAVSNQPQHF
NA	TRBJ1-1	once	TRBV6-5	TGTGCCAGCAAGGCGACGGTGAACACTGAAGCTTTCTTT	CASKATVNTEAFF
NA	TRBJ1-1	NA	TRBV5-4	TGTGCCAGCCGGGCGGGGGGGGCCGGCACTGAAGCTTTCTTT	CASRAGGAGTEAFF
NA	TRBJ2-2	once	TRBV5-1	TGCGCCAGCAGCTTTGGGACTGGGGGCCCCGGGGAGCTGTTTTTT	CASSFGTGGPGELFF
TRBD2	TRBJ2-1	NA	TRBV5-1	TGCGCCAGCAGCTTTAGGGCTAGCGGGAGAGGAGGGGGGTTATACAATGAGCAGTTCTTC	CASSFRASGRGGGLYNEQFF
NA	TRBJ1-1	NA	TRBV7-9	TGTGCCAGCAGCACACATAGTACTGAAGCTTTCTTT	CASSTHSTEAFF
NA	TRBJ1-1	NA	TRBV2	TGTGCCAGCAGTATAGAAGGCCGCACTGAAGCTTTCTTT	CASSIEGRTEAFF
NA	TRBJ1-6	NA	TRBV7-2	TGTGCCAGCACCCCAGTCGGGGCAGGGACACCCCTCCACTTT	CASTPVGAGTPLHF
TRBD2	TRBJ2-1	NA	TRBV24-1	TGTGCCACCAGTGATTACATAGGGAGCGGGACCTATAATGAGCAGTTCTTC	CATSDYIGSGTYNEQFF
NA	TRBJ1-5	NA	TRBV7-9	TGTGCCAGCAGCTTTCCGGGACCCCTGCATTTT	CASSFPGPLHF
NA	TRBJ1-4	NA	TRBV28	TGTGCCAGCAGCTCCGGGACCGAGAATGAAAAACTGTTTTTT	CASSSGTENEKLFF
TRBD1	TRBJ2-7	NA	TRBV30	TGTGCCTGGAGGGTTTTGACAGGGGGCGGCGAGCAGTACTTC	CAWRVLTGGGEQYF
NA	TRBJ1-1	NA	TRBV5-1	TGCGCCAGCAGCACAAAACAGGGTCTGAACACTGAAGCTTTCTTT	CASSTKQGLNTEAFF
NA	TRBJ1-1	NA	TRBV29-1	TGCAGCGTTGATCCGGAACGGGCCGTCAACACTGAAGCTTTCTTT	CSVDPERAVNTEAFF
NA	TRBJ2-3	NA	TRBV5-1	TGCGCCAGCAGCTTGGCCGGGGATCTCTCCGGAGATACGCAGTATTTT	CASSLAGDLSGDTQYF
TRBD2	TRBJ2-3	NA	TRBV18	TGTGCCAGCTCACCAATTTTGCGGGGGGGCCTGGCAGATACGCAGTATTTT	CASSPILRGGLADTQYF
NA	TRBJ2-7	NA	TRBV12-3/TRBV12-4	TGTGCCAGCAGTGTAAGAGGCGAGCAGTACTTC	CASSVRGEQYF
NA	TRBJ2-3	NA	TRBV28	TGTGCCAGCAGCCCCGGGACCCCTTACACAGATACGCAGTATTTT	CASSPGTPYTDTQYF
NA	TRBJ2-7	once	TRBV29-1	TGCAGCGTTGGACAGGCCGGGGGGGAGCAGTACTTC	CSVGQAGGEQYF
NA	TRBJ1-2	NA	TRBV28	TGTGCCAGCAGTTTGTGGGGCTTGAAGGGCTACACCTTC	CASSLWGLKGYTF
TRBD1	TRBJ1-1	NA	TRBV5-1	TGCGCCAGCAGGAATACCCCGGGACAGGGGGGTAGGGACACTGAAGCTTTCTTT	CASRNTPGQGGRDTEAFF
NA	TRBJ1-5	NA	TRBV7-9	TGTGCCAGCAGCTTAGGTGGTCAGGCCGCTGGTTATCAGCCCCAGCATTTT	CASSLGGQAAGYQPQHF
NA	TRBJ1-3	NA	TRBV19	TGTGCCAGTAGTCGGCAGATCTCTGGAAACACCATATATTTT	CASSRQISGNTIYF
TRBD1	TRBJ1-3	once	TRBV5-1	TGCGCCAGCAGCTTGGACAGGGGTCAAAACACCATATATTTT	CASSLDRGQNTIYF
NA	TRBJ2-7	few	TRBV18	TGTGCCAGCTCACCAACAGTGGCAGTCTACGAGCAGTACTTC	CASSPTVAVYEQYF
NA	TRBJ2-1	NA	TRBV18	TGTGCCAGCTCACCAGCAGATGAGCAGTTCTTC	CASSPADEQFF
NA	TRBJ2-1	NA	TRBV10-2	TGCGCCAGCAGTGAGTCTGGGAGGAGCTCCTACAATGAGCAGTTCTTC	CASSESGRSSYNEQFF
TRBD2	TRBJ2-5	NA	TRBV9	TGTGCCAGCAGCGTACTAGCGGGAGAAGAGACCCAGTACTTC	CASSVLAGEETQYF
NA	TRBJ2-3	NA	TRBV24-1	TGTGCCACCAGTGATTTTCGGGGGAATCATCGAAATACGCAGTATTTT	CATSDFRGNHRNTQYF
NA	TRBJ1-1	once	TRBV11-2	TGTGCCAGCAGCAGGGAGATGAACACTGAAGCTTTCTTT	CASSREMNTEAFF
NA	TRBJ1-1	NA	TRBV7-2	TGTGCCAGCAGCTCATGGAGAACTGAAGCTTTCTTT	CASSSWRTEAFF
NA	TRBJ2-3	NA	TRBV12-5	TGTGCTAGTGCTCCGGGCCTTATGAAAGACACAGATACGCAGTATTTT	CASAPGLMKDTDTQYF
TRBD1	TRBJ1-5	NA	TRBV30	TGTGCCTGGAGTGCAGGGGGCGGGCAGCCCCAGCATTTT	CAWSAGGGQPQHF
NA	TRBJ1-1	NA	TRBV5-1	TGCGCCAGCAGCTTGGGGGGCGGGGACACTGAAGCTTTCTTT	CASSLGGGDTEAFF
NA	TRBJ2-7	NA	TRBV10-3	TGTGCCATCAGTGAAGGGACTGTAAGCTCCTACGAGCAGTACTTC	CAISEGTVSSYEQYF
NA	TRBJ2-1	NA	TRBV7-3	TGTGCCAGCAGCTCATGGGACGATAACAATGAGCAGTTCTTC	CASSSWDDNNEQFF
NA	TRBJ1-6	few	TRBV30	TGTGCCTGGAGTGACGGGACGGTTAATTCACCCCTCCACTTT	CAWSDGTVNSPLHF
NA	TRBJ1-1	few	TRBV7-9	TGTGCCAGCAGCCGAGAGGTGGCGGCTGAAGCTTTCTTT	CASSREVAAEAFF
NA	TRBJ1-2	NA	TRBV20-1	TGCAGTGCTAGGGTAAAATATGGCTACACCTTC	CSARVKYGYTF
NA	TRBJ2-1	NA	TRBV15	TGTGCCACCAGCAGAGATCGGTTGAGCTCCTACAATGAGCAGTTCTTC	CATSRDRLSSYNEQFF
NA	TRBJ1-1	NA	TRBV7-2	TGTGCCAGCAGGGTCGACAGGTCGGGCACTGAAGCTTTCTTT	CASRVDRSGTEAFF
NA	TRBJ1-5	NA	TRBV12-3/TRBV12-4	TGTGCCAGCAGCCTAAACAGTGCCCAGCCCCAGCATTTT	CASSLNSAQPQHF
NA	TRBJ1-4	NA	TRBV19	TGTGCCAGTAGGGCCAGAGAGACAACTAATGAAAAACTGTTTTTT	CASRARETTNEKLFF
NA	TRBJ2-4	NA	TRBV5-4	TGTGCCAGCAGCTTGGCGGCAGAAGCCAAAAACATTCAGTACTTC	CASSLAAEAKNIQYF
TRBD1	TRBJ1-1	NA	TRBV4-1	TGCGCCAGCAGCCAGGGGGGACAGGGGTTCACTGAAGCTTTCTTT	CASSQGGQGFTEAFF